These 32 T cell receptor beta chains share one sample of origin, sequenced in a study of beta chain features in type 1 diabetes. Study outcomes and limitations: Patients with Type 1 diabetes showed moderately but significantly shorter TCRB CDR3s in all four CD4+ subsets.

Sequenced material consisted of expressed TCRB transcripts (all of the isolated RNA was reverse transcribed). Clones were read by immunoSEQ multiplex PCR, and TCRdb kept only the in-frame ones, dropping some. The profile shows some 660,000 clones, over 13% of them singletons. For these receptors, no antigen is known. Material: naive CD4+ T cells from blood. Receptors were obtained from a man younger than 30 with type 1 diabetes.

This chain links TRBV30 with TRBJ1-3; 7 nucleotides line up with TRBD1. After removal of 7 bases from V and 7 bases from J, the junction contained 10 bases not matched to a gene. CDR3 length: 13 residues. Germline-derived CDR1 and CDR2 are GTSNPN and SVGIG (reference sequence). CDR3 sequence reads: CAFVQGFRNTIYF. CDR3 coding DNA: TGTGCCTTTGTACAGGGGTTCCGTAACACCATATATTTT. Filled out from reference TRBV30 and TRBJ1-3, the complete variable domain reads SQTIHQWPATLVQPVGSPLSLECTVEGTSNPNLYWYRQAAGRGLQLLFYSVGIGQISSEVPQNLSASRPQDRQFILSSKKLLLSDSGFYLCAFVQGFRNTIYFGEGSWLTVV.

This clone was detected only once. The DNA for the CDR3 is TGCGCCAGACCAACCAGCGGGAGGGCCACCGGGGAGCTGTTTTTT. Residues: CARPTSGRATGELFF. The chain employs TRBV4-1 and TRBJ2-2; 10 bases line up with TRBD2. The CDR3 is made up of 15 amino acids. The V gene end was trimmed by 9 bases and the J gene end by 4 bases; junction bases not matched to a gene: 8. Germline assignment: CDR1 MGHRA and CDR2 YSYEKL.

This clone was counted only a few times. For the CDR3, the DNA is TGTGCCAGTAGTATAGGGGAACACCGGAGGTGGATCGAGACCCAGTACTTC. Residues: CASSIGEHRRWIETQYF. The gene calls are TRBV19 and TRBJ2-5, with TRBD2 as a possible D gene (5 bases). Deletions cut 1 base from V and 5 bases from J, with 20 bases between. Germline V gene data show CDR1 as LNHDA and CDR2 as SQIVND (reference sequence). The CDR3 has 17 amino acids.

J is TRBJ1-1 and V is TRBV5-4, with TRBD1 matching over 7 bases. The CDR3 contains 16 residues. V lost 7 bases to trimming and J lost 1 base; unmatched junction nucleotides: 13. Germline V gene data show CDR1 as SGHNT and CDR2 as YYREEE (reference sequence). The CDR3 bases are TGTGCCAGCGGCCCTGGGCCCAGGACAGGGAACACTGAAGCTTTCTTT. Protein product: CASGPGPRTGNTEAFF.

This clone has just a few counts. Here the CDR3 DNA reads TGTGCCAGCAGCATGGGGACTAGCCTTCCCTACGAGCAGTACTTC. Its translation: CASSMGTSLPYEQYF. The rearrangement links TRBV5-4 to TRBJ2-7; 9 bases match TRBD2. This CDR3 comprises 15 residues. J was trimmed by 2 bases and V by 4 bases; bases with no gene match: 7. The V gene's germline CDR1 is SGHNT and CDR2 YYREEE (reference sequence). The full variable domain, in which reference TRBV5-4 and TRBJ2-7 provide the parts outside the CDR3, is ETGVTQSPTHLIKTRGQQVTLRCSSQSGHNTVSWYQQALGQGPQFIFQYYREEENGRGNFPPRFSGLQFPNYSSELNVNALELDDSALYLCASSMGTSLPYEQYFGPGTRLTVT.

A note on this clone: Additional DNA sequences in this sample encode the identical CDR3. The V call is TRBV7-9, the J call TRBJ1-1; no definite D call. The CDR3 totals 14 residues. Trimming took off 3 bases at V and 0 bases at J, with 8 bases between the two ends. CDR1 is SEHNR, CDR2 FQNEAQ, per germline (reference sequence). The CDR3 is CASSFQGLNTEAFF. For the CDR3, the DNA is TGTGCCAGCAGCTTTCAAGGGTTGAACACTGAAGCTTTCTTT.

This clone was detected only a few times. The J gene is TRBJ2-5, the V gene TRBV2; tentatively, D is TRBD2 (6 bases). This CDR3 is built from 13 residues. Trimming cost V 4 bases and J 4 bases, with 10 bases left between them. Per the germline V gene, CDR1 is SNHLY and CDR2 is FYNNEI. CDR3 sequence: CASSVGGRETQYF. The DNA for the CDR3 is TGTGCCAGCAGTGTCGGGGGTAGAGAGACCCAGTACTTC.

A remark on this clone: The same CDR3 is also encoded by other DNA sequences in this sample. The rearrangement uses TRBV25-1 and TRBJ2-3; D not certain. The ends were cut back, 6 bases at V and 0 bases at J, with 4 bases in the middle. The CDR3 has 12 amino acids. Germline loops: CDR1 MGHDK, CDR2 SYGVNS. This CDR3 reads CASRGSTDTQYF. The CDR3 DNA reads TGTGCCAGCAGAGGAAGCACAGATACGCAGTATTTT.

J is TRBJ2-7 and V is TRBV9; D gene unclear. Germline values: CDR1 SGDLS, CDR2 YYNGEE. The V and J ends lost 2 bases and 6 bases respectively, with 12 bases between them. The CDR3 is made up of 13 amino acids. As DNA, the CDR3 is TGTGCCAGCAGCGTGTCAGGCGAGAGCGAGCAGTACTTC. Protein: CASSVSGESEQYF.

The chain joins TRBV23-1 to TRBJ1-5; D ambiguous. TRBV23-1 is placed among ORFs of uncertain function. The CDR3 consists of 16 residues. V gave up 8 bases and J gave up 2 bases, with 19 bases separating them. CDR3 protein: CASSQDARRGNQPQHF. The CDR3 DNA is TGCGCCAGCTCCCAGGACGCCCGGCGGGGCAATCAGCCCCAGCATTTT.

The chain uses TRBV30 and TRBJ1-2; D unresolved. Germline lookup yields CDR1 GTSNPN and CDR2 SVGIG (reference sequence). V was clipped by 3 bases and J by 4 bases, with 6 bases between them. The CDR3 consists of 11 residues. For the CDR3, the DNA is TGTGCCTGGAGAAGTGGCTATGGCTACACCTTC. Protein: CAWRSGYGYTF.

The table lists this clone with a few counts. The chain couples TRBV5-1 to TRBJ2-7; 7 bases are shared with TRBD1. Germline assignment: CDR1 SGHRS and CDR2 YFSETQ. The CDR3 is 15 residues long. V was pared by 9 bases and J by 4 bases, with 16 bases of the junction left unmatched. CDR3 coding DNA: TGCGCCACCTCCCAGGGGCCGGGACAGATTTACGAGCAGTACTTC. Protein: CATSQGPGQIYEQYF.

The chain has TRBV6-5 and TRBJ1-3; the D is unclear. Germline V lookup: CDR1 MNHEY, CDR2 SVGAGI. V dropped 5 bases and J dropped 4 bases, with 9 bases sitting between them. The CDR3 runs to 13 residues. The CDR3 reads CASSLTGGNTIYF. CDR3 in DNA: TGTGCCAGCAGTCTCACGGGAGGAAACACCATATATTTT.

In this sample, this clone turned up once. This chain uses TRBV30 with TRBJ2-2; D is perhaps TRBD1 or TRBD2 (5 bases each). The CDR3 totals 15 residues. The V end was cut by 0 bases, the J end by 5 bases, with 13 bases between. Germline CDR1 and CDR2: GTSNPN and SVGIG (reference sequence). The CDR3 here is CAWSVWGTGTGELFF. In DNA form, the CDR3 reads TGTGCCTGGAGTGTTTGGGGGACCGGGACCGGGGAGCTGTTTTTT.

This chain connects TRBV14 to TRBJ1-2; D not resolved. The CDR3 runs to 14 residues. Germline assignment: CDR1 SGHDN and CDR2 FVKESK. Between the trimmed V and J ends, which lost 4 bases and 6 bases, there was a span of 15 bases. The CDR3 region is CASSPGTARHGYTF. The CDR3 DNA reads TGTGCCAGCAGCCCGGGTACCGCAAGGCATGGCTACACCTTC.

V is TRBV6-5 and J is TRBJ1-4, with D perhaps matching TRBD1 (6 bases). The ends were cut back, 5 bases at V and 4 bases at J, with 8 bases in the middle. The length of the CDR3 is 13 residues. Germline assignment: CDR1 MNHEY and CDR2 SVGAGI. The CDR3 reads CASSRGGNEKLFF. The DNA for the CDR3 is TGTGCCAGCAGTAGAGGGGGTAATGAAAAACTGTTTTTT.

This clone was observed a handful of times. The rearrangement joins TRBV9 to TRBJ1-6, with TRBD1 matching 7 bases. CDR1 is SGDLS, CDR2 YYNGEE, per germline. The V and J ends lost 6 bases and 8 bases, in that order; junction bases with no gene match: 14. This CDR3 region has 16 residues. The CDR3 bases are TGTGCCAGCACCCTCTCCGTTGGGACAGATGATTCACCCCTCCACTTT. It is translated as CASTLSVGTDDSPLHF.

The chain employs TRBV30 and TRBJ2-2; weak D call: TRBD2 (6 bases). Germline assignment: CDR1 GTSNPN and CDR2 SVGIG (reference sequence). The V end was cut by 3 bases, the J end by 4 bases, with 24 bases between. The CDR3 is 18 residues long. This CDR3 reads CAWRVSRGTALGTGELFF. Written as DNA, the CDR3 is TGTGCCTGGAGGGTTTCACGCGGGACCGCCCTGGGCACCGGGGAGCTGTTTTTT.

This clone was seen only a few times. V and J are TRBV5-1 and TRBJ1-2, with a possible D match to TRBD1 (5 bases). The germline V and J ends were trimmed by 3 bases and 6 bases, with 12 bases remaining between them. Germline CDR1 and CDR2: SGHRS and YFSETQ. CDR3 length: 13 residues. In nucleotides, the CDR3 is TGCGCCAGCAGCTCGGGACCCTTAGATGGCTACACCTTC. Amino acids: CASSSGPLDGYTF.

CDR3 DNA: TGTGCCAGCGGATTGACAGGGCGGCGTGGCTACACCTTC. As protein: CASGLTGRRGYTF. The rearrangement joins TRBV28 to TRBJ1-2, with 7 bases that match TRBD1. V trimming: 8 bases; J trimming: 7 bases; junction bases outside the gene matches: 10. This CDR3 contains 13 residues. Germline CDR1 reads MDHEN; CDR2 reads SYDVKM.

This clone was found a few times. V usage is TRBV15 and J usage is TRBJ2-7, with 10 nucleotides matching TRBD1. CDR1 LNHNV and CDR2 YYDKDF come from the germline V gene (reference sequence). This CDR3 comprises 15 residues. Trimming at V came to 3 bases and at J to 4 bases, leaving 6 bases not matched to a gene. CDR3 amino acids: CATSSTPGQGYEQYF. The CDR3 DNA sequence: TGTGCCACCAGCAGCACGCCGGGACAGGGGTACGAGCAGTACTTC.

This clone turned up a few times. Given a much more abundant clone one base away, this may be a read error. This chain joins TRBV4-2 and TRBJ2-5, with no clear D. The length of the CDR3 is 11 residues. Per the germline V gene, CDR1 is LGHNA and CDR2 is YNFKEQ. The V and J ends lost 5 bases and 1 base respectively, with 2 bases between them. CDR3 sequence reads: CASSSQETQYF. In DNA form, the CDR3 reads TGTGCCAGCAGCTCCCAAGAGACCCAGTACTTC.

This clone has just a few counts. CDR3 coding DNA: TGTGCCAGCAGTGAAGCCGGGGGCACGCAGTATTTT. Its translation is CASSEAGGTQYF. This chain links TRBV6-1 with TRBJ2-3; D might be TRBD1 or TRBD2, each matching 6 bases. The CDR3 loop spans 12 amino acids. The V end was cut by 0 bases, the J end by 9 bases, with 7 bases between. Germline V CDR1 and CDR2: MNHNS, SASEGT.

The chain combines TRBV2 with TRBJ1-2; D gene ambiguous. Trimming left V 7 bases short and J 8 bases short, with 14 bases between. Germline V lookup: CDR1 SNHLY, CDR2 FYNNEI. The CDR3 contains 12 residues. CDR3 amino acids: CASIMGSEGYTF. The CDR3 bases are TGTGCCAGCATTATGGGGTCAGAGGGCTACACCTTC.

The chain combines TRBV6-5 with TRBJ2-7; TRBD2 agrees at 9 bases. After removal of 2 bases from V and 1 base from J, the junction contained 3 bases not matched to a gene. The germline V gene has CDR1 MNHEY and CDR2 SVGAGI. The CDR3 spans 15 residues. The DNA for the CDR3 is TGTGCCAGCAGTTACACCCTAGCGGGATCCTACGAGCAGTACTTC. Its translation is CASSYTLAGSYEQYF.

This clone was picked up a small number of times. The chain employs TRBV29-1 and TRBJ1-3; no clear D gene. CDR3 length equals 15 residues. Germline V gene lookup returns CDR1 SQVTM and CDR2 ANQGSEA. V was cut by 7 bases and J by 2 bases, with 18 bases left in between. CDR3 sequence (DNA): TGCAGCGCCTTAGATTTAGCCACTGCTGGAAACACCATATATTTT. This gives the protein CSALDLATAGNTIYF.

This clone was counted only a few times. The genes are TRBV7-2 and TRBJ2-2; TRBD2 matches at 11 bases. Germline lookup yields CDR1 SGHTA and CDR2 FQGNSA. J lost 7 bases, V lost 6 bases, and 4 bases had no gene match. The CDR3 runs 14 residues. The CDR3 nucleotides read TGTGCCAGCAGGGCGACTAGCGGGGACGGGGAGCTGTTTTTT. Translation gives CASRATSGDGELFF.

This chain links TRBV9 with TRBJ2-1, with D unresolved. The germline V gene has CDR1 SGDLS and CDR2 YYNGEE. The V end lost 0 bases, the J end lost 0 bases, and 10 bases lay between the germline ends. CDR3 size: 16 residues. CDR3 amino acids: CASSVGQASSYNEQFF. The CDR3 DNA reads as TGTGCCAGCAGCGTAGGGCAGGCTAGCTCCTACAATGAGCAGTTCTTC.

This clone was observed a few times. The chain is built from TRBV5-1 and TRBJ2-7, with a weak D call TRBD1 (6 bases). The CDR3 extends over 15 amino acids. The germline gives CDR1 SGHRS, CDR2 YFSETQ. V was shortened by 4 bases and J by 3 bases, with 17 bases between the two germline ends. CDR3 sequence: CASSPETGPLYEQYF. The CDR3 bases are TGCGCCAGCAGCCCGGAGACAGGACCCCTCTACGAGCAGTACTTC.

The chain uses TRBV5-1 and TRBJ2-7; tentatively, D is TRBD2 (6 bases). Germline assignment: CDR1 SGHRS and CDR2 YFSETQ. CDR3 size: 16 residues. V dropped 0 bases and J dropped 0 bases, with 13 bases sitting between them. Here the CDR3 reads CASSLAIGGASYEQYF. In DNA, the CDR3 is TGCGCCAGCAGCTTGGCTATCGGAGGGGCCTCCTACGAGCAGTACTTC.

The CDR3 here is CAWSPPYNTDTQYF. The CDR3 DNA is TGTGCCTGGAGTCCACCTTATAACACAGATACGCAGTATTTT. V usage is TRBV30 and J usage is TRBJ2-3; D not resolved. This CDR3 comprises 14 residues. V was pared by 2 bases and J by 2 bases, with 11 bases between. Germline lookup yields CDR1 GTSNPN and CDR2 SVGIG (reference sequence). Full variable domain (rest looked up from reference TRBV30 and TRBJ2-3): SQTIHQWPATLVQPVGSPLSLECTVEGTSNPNLYWYRQAAGRGLQLLFYSVGIGQISSEVPQNLSASRPQDRQFILSSKKLLLSDSGFYLCAWSPPYNTDTQYFGPGTRLTVL.

This clone has just a few counts. V is TRBV15 and J is TRBJ1-4, with D perhaps TRBD1 (5 bases). From germline, CDR1 is LNHNV and CDR2 YYDKDF (reference sequence). The V gene lost 3 bases and the J gene lost 4 bases, with 15 bases spanning the gap. CDR3 length: 16 residues. The chain's CDR3 is CATSSQPGRINEKLFF. CDR3 bases: TGTGCCACCAGCAGCCAACCGGGACGGATTAATGAAAAACTGTTTTTT.